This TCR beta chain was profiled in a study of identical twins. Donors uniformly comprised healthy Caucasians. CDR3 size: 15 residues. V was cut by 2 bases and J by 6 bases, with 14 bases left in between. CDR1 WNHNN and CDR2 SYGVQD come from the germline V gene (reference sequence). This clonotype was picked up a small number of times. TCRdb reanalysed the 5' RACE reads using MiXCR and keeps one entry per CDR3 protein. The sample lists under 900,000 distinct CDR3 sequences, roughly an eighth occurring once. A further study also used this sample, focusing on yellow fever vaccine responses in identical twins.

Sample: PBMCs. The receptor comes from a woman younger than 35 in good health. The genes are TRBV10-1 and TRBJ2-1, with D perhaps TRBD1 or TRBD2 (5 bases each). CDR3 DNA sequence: TGCGCCAGCAGTGAGCCTCGGGGCTACGGCAATGAGCAGTTCTTC. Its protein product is CASSEPRGYGNEQFF.